What follows are 2 T cell receptor beta chains derived from one specimen sequenced in a study of beta chain features in type 1 diabetes. Study-level results: In all four CD4+ subsets, TCRB CDR3 length was significantly, moderately reduced in type 1 diabetes.

Their specific antigens are unknown. Sequencing targeted expressed TCRB transcripts, as all isolated RNA had been reverse transcribed. The table came from immunoSEQ multiplex PCR; TCRdb's copy has only in-frame clones and leaves some out. The sample includes some 360,000 clones, 9.5% to 10% of them seen just once. What was sequenced was central memory CD4+ T cells from blood. All receptors come from a man aged 25-45 years with type 1 diabetes.

This clone came up a few times. This chain links TRBV15 with TRBJ2-1, with a possible D match to TRBD2 (6 bases). CDR3 length: 17 amino acids. The V end was cut by 0 bases, the J end by 5 bases, with 17 bases between. Germline-derived CDR1 and CDR2 are LNHNV and YYDKDF (reference sequence). CDR3 bases: TGTGCCACCAGCAGAGATCATATGGGAGGAGGGAACAATGAGCAGTTCTTC. Translating it yields CATSRDHMGGGNNEQFF.

This clone was seen more than once but under ten times. The V and J genes are TRBV23-1 and TRBJ2-7; no reliable D call. TRBV23-1 is filed as an ORF, its function uncertain. The CDR3 is 11 residues long. Trimming removed 0 bases from V and 6 bases from J, with 3 bases in between. The CDR3: CASSQSSEQYF. The DNA for the CDR3 is TGCGCCAGCAGTCAATCGTCCGAGCAGTACTTC.